Given below is one T cell receptor (beta chain) in context. What it recognizes is unknown. This sample stems from a study of immune cell composition in non-small cell lung cancer. On the study more broadly: Lung adenocarcinoma or squamous carcinoma made up most tumours.

Study-level results: Shared sequences between tumour-reactive and dominant in vivo clones were not proven.

The method was immunoSEQ multiplex PCR; TCRdb's version includes in-frame clones alone and lacks a portion of them. The repertoire holds thousands of clones, with roughly two thirds as singletons. Normal lung was taken at the farthest possible site, at least 3 cm from tumour. Frozen unsorted single-cell suspensions supplied the genomic DNA. Germline CDR1 and CDR2: MNHNS and SASEGT. The CDR3 extends over 14 amino acids. Trimming shortened V by 5 bases and J by 0 bases, and 8 bases separated the two germline ends. This clonotype was sampled from a human donor with non-small cell lung cancer. V usage is TRBV6-1 and J usage is TRBJ1-3; D call uncertain. The sample consisted of non-adjacent lung tissue. The CDR3 DNA reads TGTGCCAGCAGTCTCGAGTTCTCTGGAAACACCATATATTTT. Amino acids: CASSLEFSGNTIYF.